This is a list of T cell receptor beta chains from one sample in a study of blood T cell repertoires in COVID-19. Assay: immunoSEQ multiplex PCR; the TCRdb copy retains only in-frame clones and omits some. The table lists over 150,000 clones, approximately 88% of them singletons. Input material: peripheral blood. The source of these receptors is a woman older than 75 with active or convalescent COVID-19. Each CDR3 is given with its conserved first and last residue. Each record gives: V gene, D gene, J gene, clone size, CDR3 DNA, CDR3 protein. D genes are given only for firm matches. Size values are once, few and many counts, or a class for expanded clones, and some rows have none.

TRBV30	-	TRBJ2-3	-	TGTGCCTGGGGAGGACTTCAGGGGAGCACAGATACGCAGTATTTT	CAWGGLQGSTDTQYF
TRBV4-3	-	TRBJ2-7	-	TGCGCCAGCAGCCAAGACAGGGTGATGGAGCAGTACTTC	CASSQDRVMEQYF
TRBV25-1	-	TRBJ2-5	few	TGTGCCAGCAGATCTTCGGGGAACCAAGAGACCCAGTACTTC	CASRSSGNQETQYF
TRBV6-6	TRBD1	TRBJ1-2	-	TGTGCCAGCAGGACTTCCGGGACAGGGTTCTATGGCTACACCTTC	CASRTSGTGFYGYTF
TRBV7-9	TRBD1	TRBJ2-2	-	TGTGCCAGCAGCACCGGACAGGGGGAGTACACCGGGGAGCTGTTTTTT	CASSTGQGEYTGELFF
TRBV7-2	-	TRBJ2-3	once	TGTGCCAGCAGCTTTGACTCTCAAGGCACAGATACGCAGTATTTT	CASSFDSQGTDTQYF
TRBV30	-	TRBJ1-1	-	TGTGCCTGGAGTGTAGGCGGCAACACTGAAGCTTTCTTT	CAWSVGGNTEAFF
TRBV19	-	TRBJ1-6	once	TGTGCCAGTAAGGGGCCCAACAATTCACCCCTCCACTTT	CASKGPNNSPLHF
TRBV7-2	TRBD1	TRBJ1-5	-	TGTGCCAGCAGCGTAGCGGGACAGAGCAATCAGCCCCAGCATTTT	CASSVAGQSNQPQHF
TRBV6-5	TRBD2	TRBJ2-7	-	TGTGCCAGCAGGGTACTAGCGGGACCCCCCAACGAGCAGTACTTC	CASRVLAGPPNEQYF
TRBV6-5	-	TRBJ1-1	-	TGTGCCAGCAGTTTATCGAACACTGAAGCTTTCTTT	CASSLSNTEAFF
TRBV6-6	TRBD1	TRBJ1-1	-	TGTGCCAGCCCTTCTACGGGACAGAAAAACACTGAAGCTTTCTTT	CASPSTGQKNTEAFF
TRBV5-1	-	TRBJ2-5	-	TGCGCCAGCAGCTTGGGCGGCACCACTCGAGGGGAGACCCAGTACTTC	CASSLGGTTRGETQYF
TRBV9	-	TRBJ2-5	-	TGTGCCAGCAGCCCCTCCGGGCAGGGGGAGACCCAGTACTTC	CASSPSGQGETQYF
TRBV9	-	TRBJ1-6	once	TGTGCCAGCAGCGTAGCCCCAGGCCCAAATTCACCCCTCCACTTT	CASSVAPGPNSPLHF
TRBV6-5	TRBD1	TRBJ1-2	-	TGTGCCAGCTCCTACAGGGGGCGAAGCTACACCTTC	CASSYRGRSYTF
TRBV5-1	-	TRBJ2-7	-	TGCGCCAGCAGCCCAGAAGCCTACGAGCAGTACTTC	CASSPEAYEQYF
TRBV18	-	TRBJ1-1	-	TGTGCCAGCTCACCAAAGGTCGCAAGCGGACTAGCTTTCTTT	CASSPKVASGLAFF
TRBV10-3	-	TRBJ1-1	-	TGTGCCATCCGGGGGGGAGGGGGCACTGAAGCTTTCTTT	CAIRGGGGTEAFF
TRBV6-5	TRBD2	TRBJ2-7	-	TGTGCCAGCAGCACGGGACTAGCGGGGATATACGAGCAGTACTTC	CASSTGLAGIYEQYF
TRBV30	TRBD2	TRBJ2-3	-	TGTGCCTGGAGTGTTCTAGCGGGGGGGGCTACGCAGTATTTT	CAWSVLAGGATQYF
TRBV7-2	-	TRBJ2-2	once	TGTGCCAGCAGCTTAGCGCAACTAAACACCGGGGAGCTGTTTTTT	CASSLAQLNTGELFF
TRBV7-9	-	TRBJ2-3	few	TGTGCCAGCAGCCAGGACAGTAATACGCAGTATTTT	CASSQDSNTQYF
TRBV29-1	TRBD1	TRBJ2-3	-	TGCAGCGTTCCGGGACAGAACACAGATACGCAGTATTTT	CSVPGQNTDTQYF
TRBV21-1	-	TRBJ1-3	-	TGTGCCAGCCGACGGACAGGGTGGTCGACGAACACCATATATTTT	CASRRTGWSTNTIYF
TRBV6-2/TRBV6-3	TRBD2	TRBJ2-3	-	TGTGCCAGCAGTTACGGGACTAGCGGGGCGTTGGTGGATACGCAGTATTTT	CASSYGTSGALVDTQYF
TRBV6-5	-	TRBJ1-4	-	TGTGCCAGCAGGGACAGCGACCTTAATGAAAAACTGTTTTTT	CASRDSDLNEKLFF
TRBV10-3	TRBD2	TRBJ2-5	-	TGTGCCATCAAAGGGGACACCCGGGGGGGGACCCAGTACTTC	CAIKGDTRGGTQYF
TRBV29-1	-	TRBJ1-6	few	TGCAGCGTCCGTTCGGAGTTTAATTCACCCCTCCACTTT	CSVRSEFNSPLHF
TRBV7-2	TRBD1	TRBJ1-2	-	TGTGCCAGCAGCTTTTCTCCGGGACAGGACTATAACTATGGCTACACCTTC	CASSFSPGQDYNYGYTF
TRBV6-5	-	TRBJ2-6	few	TGTGCCAGCAGTCCACAGGGCTCTGGGGCCAACGTCCTGACTTTC	CASSPQGSGANVLTF
TRBV20-1	TRBD1	TRBJ1-5	-	TGCAGTGCTAGTGGGACAGCTCTCGGTCAGCCCCAGCATTTT	CSASGTALGQPQHF
TRBV6-5	TRBD1	TRBJ1-2	-	TGTGCCAGCAAAGTGACAGGGTTGTATTCTGGCTACACCTTC	CASKVTGLYSGYTF
TRBV5-1	TRBD1	TRBJ2-7	-	TGCGCCAGCAGCCCCTCCACGGGACAGGGGTCCTACGAGCAGTACTTC	CASSPSTGQGSYEQYF
TRBV10-3	TRBD2	TRBJ2-3	-	TGTGCCACCGTAGCGGGGCCCTTAGAGGATACGCAGTATTTT	CATVAGPLEDTQYF
TRBV21-1	-	TRBJ2-3	-	TGTGCCAGCAGCATCTATATAGGACAGTTCTTTGGCACAGATACGCAGTATTTT	CASSIYIGQFFGTDTQYF
TRBV7-9	-	TRBJ2-3	-	TGTGCCAGCAGCCCAGGTCCGGGGAGCACAGATACGCAGTATTTT	CASSPGPGSTDTQYF
TRBV5-5	-	TRBJ1-2	-	TGTGCCAGCAGCCAAGGGACGTCCGGGGGCTATGGCTACACCTTC	CASSQGTSGGYGYTF
TRBV6-2/TRBV6-3	-	TRBJ2-1	-	TGTGCCAGCAGCATGATTCGGGATGAGCAGTTCTTC	CASSMIRDEQFF
TRBV27	-	TRBJ1-5	-	TGTGCCAGCAGTTTCGGCGGGGGCGGCAATCAGCCCCAGCATTTT	CASSFGGGGNQPQHF
TRBV4-1	-	TRBJ1-6	-	TGCGCCAGCAGCCCCCGACTGAGCTATAATTCACCCCTCCACTTT	CASSPRLSYNSPLHF
TRBV19	TRBD1	TRBJ1-4	once	TGTGCCAGTACCAGGGGGGACAGCAATGAAAAACTGTTTTTT	CASTRGDSNEKLFF
TRBV9	-	TRBJ1-5	few	TGTGCCAGCAGCGGACAGGACAATCAGCCCCAGCATTTT	CASSGQDNQPQHF
TRBV28	TRBD1	TRBJ2-1	few	TGTGCCAGCAGTCGGGCAGGGGGCTCCTACAATGAGCAGTTCTTC	CASSRAGGSYNEQFF
TRBV5-6	-	TRBJ1-3	few	TGTGCCAGCAGCTTTGGCCTCAGCGGGACGTACGGTTTT	CASSFGLSGTYGF
TRBV13	TRBD1	TRBJ2-1	-	TGTGCCAGCAGCTTATTGACAGGGGGCTACAATGAGCAGTTCTTC	CASSLLTGGYNEQFF
TRBV5-4	TRBD2	TRBJ2-5	-	TGTGCCAGCACGGGACTAGCGGGAGGGACCCAGTACTTC	CASTGLAGGTQYF
TRBV6-5	-	TRBJ1-2	few	TGTGCCAGCAGTTACTCTGGTACAGGGCAGGATGGCTACACCTTC	CASSYSGTGQDGYTF
TRBV7-2	-	TRBJ2-3	-	TGTGCCAGCAGCTTAGTCGCGGGGGGAGGGGGCAGGAATACGCAGTATTTT	CASSLVAGGGGRNTQYF
TRBV19	-	TRBJ2-1	-	TGTGCCAGTAGTCGACAGGAAAGCTCCTACAATGAGCAGTTCTTC	CASSRQESSYNEQFF
TRBV29-1	-	TRBJ1-1	once	TGCAGCGTTAAAACTCAGGGCACTGAAGCTTTCTTT	CSVKTQGTEAFF
TRBV29-1	-	TRBJ1-4	-	TGCAGCGTTGAGGGTAGAGAGGGTGAAAAACTGTTTTTT	CSVEGREGEKLFF
TRBV19	-	TRBJ2-3	-	TGTGCCAGTAGTATCGGGTACAGGGGCACAGATACGCAGTATTTT	CASSIGYRGTDTQYF
TRBV5-1	TRBD1	TRBJ1-4	-	TGCGCCAGCAGGGAGCAAGGGGGCCGGAACGAAAAACTGTTTTTT	CASREQGGRNEKLFF